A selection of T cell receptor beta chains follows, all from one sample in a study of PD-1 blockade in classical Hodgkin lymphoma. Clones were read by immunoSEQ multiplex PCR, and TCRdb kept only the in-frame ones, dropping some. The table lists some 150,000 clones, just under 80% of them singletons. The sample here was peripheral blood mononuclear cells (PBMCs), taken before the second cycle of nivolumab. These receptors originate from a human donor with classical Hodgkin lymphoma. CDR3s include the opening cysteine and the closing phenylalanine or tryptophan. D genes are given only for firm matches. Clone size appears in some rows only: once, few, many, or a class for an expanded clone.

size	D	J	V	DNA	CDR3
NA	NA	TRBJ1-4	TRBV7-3	TGTGCCAGCAGCTTGTCGACGGGCAGGGCTAATGAAAAACTGTTTTTT	CASSLSTGRANEKLFF
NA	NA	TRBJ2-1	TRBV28	TGTGCCAGCAGTTTATGGGTGGGAGAGGGCAATGAGCAGTTCTTC	CASSLWVGEGNEQFF
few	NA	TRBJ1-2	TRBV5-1	TGCGCCAGCAGCTTGACAGGGTTTGTCGATGGTGGCTACACCTTC	CASSLTGFVDGGYTF
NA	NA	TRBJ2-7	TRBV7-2	TGTGCCAGCAGCTTACCGACCCAAGGGGGGGGCGGCTCCTACGAGCAGTACTTC	CASSLPTQGGGGSYEQYF
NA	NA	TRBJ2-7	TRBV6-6	TGTGCCAGCAGTTCATCCGGGTTCTACGAGCAGTACTTC	CASSSSGFYEQYF
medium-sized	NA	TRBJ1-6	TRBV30	TGTGCCTGGAACCAACAACCAGGGATTTCGCCCCTCCACTTT	CAWNQQPGISPLHF
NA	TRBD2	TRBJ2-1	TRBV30	TGTGCCTGCGGGACTAGTAACAATGAGCAGTTCTTC	CACGTSNNEQFF
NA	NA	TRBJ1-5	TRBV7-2	TGTGCCAGCAGCTTTAGGGAAGGCAATCAGCCCCAGCATTTT	CASSFREGNQPQHF
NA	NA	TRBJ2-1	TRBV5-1	TGCGCCAGCACCATAGAAGGCGATGAGCAGTTCTTC	CASTIEGDEQFF
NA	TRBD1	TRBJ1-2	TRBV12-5	TGTGCTAGTGGTTTTATCGGCAGGGGGCGTTTTAACTATGGCTACACCTTC	CASGFIGRGRFNYGYTF
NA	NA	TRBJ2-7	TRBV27	TGTGCCAGCAGTTTGTACGGTGCCTACGAGCAGTACTTC	CASSLYGAYEQYF